This record concerns one T cell receptor beta chain sequence. Antigen: not known. This entry comes from a study of T cell repertoires in cytomegalovirus infection. Germline trimming cut 5 bases from V and 1 base from J; bases unmatched to any gene: 11. Germline V gene data show CDR1 as SGHVS and CDR2 as FNYEAQ. This CDR3 has 16 residues. TCRdb fed the reads into MiXCR, producing one record per CDR3 protein. The sample contains 50,000 to 55,000 distinct CDR3 sequences, around a fifth of which appear only once. The J gene is TRBJ2-7, the V gene TRBV7-6; TRBD1 matches at 7 bases. The sample here was CD8+ T cells from cultured PBMCs, taken from culture after CMV antigen stimulation. This receptor was taken from a human donor in good health (CMV status not recorded). Some clones in this sample may be carry-over from other donors' samples. CDR3 bases: TGTGCCAGCAGCCGACCCGACAGGGTTTCTTCCTACGAGCAGTACTTC. Amino acid sequence: CASSRPDRVSSYEQYF.